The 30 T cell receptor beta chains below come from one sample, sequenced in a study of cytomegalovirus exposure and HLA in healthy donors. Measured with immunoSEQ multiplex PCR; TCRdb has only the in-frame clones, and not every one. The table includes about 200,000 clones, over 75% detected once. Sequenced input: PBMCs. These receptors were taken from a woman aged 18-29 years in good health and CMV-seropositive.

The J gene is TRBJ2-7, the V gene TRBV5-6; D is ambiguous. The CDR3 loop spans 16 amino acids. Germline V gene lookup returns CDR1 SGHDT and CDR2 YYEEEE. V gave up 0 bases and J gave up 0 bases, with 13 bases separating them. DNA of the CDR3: TGTGCCAGCAGCTTGGGTGGGCAGTTGGGCTCCTACGAGCAGTACTTC. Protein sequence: CASSLGGQLGSYEQYF.

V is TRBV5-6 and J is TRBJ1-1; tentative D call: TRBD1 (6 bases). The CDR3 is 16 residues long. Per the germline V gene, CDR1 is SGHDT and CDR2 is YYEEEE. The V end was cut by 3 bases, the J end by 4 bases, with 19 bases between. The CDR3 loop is CASSWGLPVGSTEAFF. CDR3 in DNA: TGTGCCAGCAGCTGGGGGCTCCCCGTGGGTAGCACTGAAGCTTTCTTT. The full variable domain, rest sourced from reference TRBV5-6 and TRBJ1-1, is DAGVTQSPTHLIKTRGQQVTLRCSPKSGHDTVSWYQQALGQGPQFIFQYYEEEERQRGNFPDRFSGHQFPNYSSELNVNALLLGDSALYLCASSWGLPVGSTEAFFGQGTRLTVV.

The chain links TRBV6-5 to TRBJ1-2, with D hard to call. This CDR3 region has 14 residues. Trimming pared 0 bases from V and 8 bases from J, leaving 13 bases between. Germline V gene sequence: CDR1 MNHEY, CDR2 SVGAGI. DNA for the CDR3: TGTGCCAGCAGTTACTCATCGCCTAGGTGGGGCTACACCTTC. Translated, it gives CASSYSSPRWGYTF.

The CDR3 spells CASSPYRLLAAQETQYF. CDR3 sequence (DNA): TGTGCCAGCAGTCCCTACCGCCTACTAGCGGCCCAAGAGACCCAGTACTTC. This rearrangement joins TRBV27 to TRBJ2-5; TRBD2 matches 8 bases. Trimming took 5 bases from V and 1 from J; bases not matched to a gene: 12. CDR3 size: 17 residues. The germline V gene encodes CDR1 MNHEY and CDR2 SMNVEV (reference sequence).

The CDR3 DNA reads TGTGCCAGCAGTTCTCGGACTAGCGGGACGACGCAGTATTTT. Translating gives CASSSRTSGTTQYF. V is TRBV28 and J is TRBJ2-3, with 12 bases matching TRBD2. The CDR3 has 14 amino acids. Per germline, CDR1 MDHEN and CDR2 SYDVKM. J gave up 9 bases and V 4 bases, and 5 bases lay outside the gene matches.

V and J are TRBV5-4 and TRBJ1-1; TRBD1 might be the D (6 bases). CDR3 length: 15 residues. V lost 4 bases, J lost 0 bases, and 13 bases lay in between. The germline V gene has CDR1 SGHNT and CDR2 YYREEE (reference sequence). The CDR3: CASSPGQSMNTEAFF. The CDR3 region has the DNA TGTGCCAGCAGCCCTGGACAGTCTATGAACACTGAAGCTTTCTTT.

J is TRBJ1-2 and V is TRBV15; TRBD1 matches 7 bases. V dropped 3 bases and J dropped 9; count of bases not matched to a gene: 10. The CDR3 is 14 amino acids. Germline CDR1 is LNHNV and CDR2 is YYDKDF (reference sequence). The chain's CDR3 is CATSSGQVQASYTF. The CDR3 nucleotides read TGTGCCACCAGCAGCGGACAGGTCCAAGCCAGCTACACCTTC.

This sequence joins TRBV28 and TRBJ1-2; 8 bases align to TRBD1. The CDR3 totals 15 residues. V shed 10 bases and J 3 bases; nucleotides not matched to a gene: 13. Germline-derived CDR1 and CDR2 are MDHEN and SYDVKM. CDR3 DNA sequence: TGTGCCACCCTGGACAGGGAGGTCTCCTACTATGGCTACACCTTC. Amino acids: CATLDREVSYYGYTF.

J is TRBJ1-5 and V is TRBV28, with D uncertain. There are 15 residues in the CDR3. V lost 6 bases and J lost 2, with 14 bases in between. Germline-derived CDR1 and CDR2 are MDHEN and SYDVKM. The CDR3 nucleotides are TGTGCCAGCAGGTACGGTGGTGTTGGCAATCAGCCCCAGCATTTT. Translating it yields CASRYGGVGNQPQHF.

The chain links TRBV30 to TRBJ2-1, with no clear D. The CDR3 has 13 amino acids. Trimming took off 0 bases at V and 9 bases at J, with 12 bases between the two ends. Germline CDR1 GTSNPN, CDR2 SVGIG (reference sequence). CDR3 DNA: TGTGCCTGGAGTGTAATCTCCCCAGGTGAGCAGTTCTTC. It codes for CAWSVISPGEQFF.

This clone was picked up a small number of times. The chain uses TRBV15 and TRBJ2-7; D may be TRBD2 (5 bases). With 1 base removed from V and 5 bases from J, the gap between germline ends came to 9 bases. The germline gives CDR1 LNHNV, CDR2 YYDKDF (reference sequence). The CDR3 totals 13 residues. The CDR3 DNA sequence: TGTGCCACCAGCAGAGGGAGAGGGAACGAGCAGTACTTC. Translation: CATSRGRGNEQYF.

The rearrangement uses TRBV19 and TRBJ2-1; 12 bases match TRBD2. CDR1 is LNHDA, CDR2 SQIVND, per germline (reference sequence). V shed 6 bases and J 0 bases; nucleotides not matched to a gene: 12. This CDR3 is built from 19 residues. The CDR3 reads CASRRGGLAGFNSYNEQFF. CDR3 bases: TGTGCCAGTAGAAGGGGAGGACTAGCGGGGTTCAACTCCTACAATGAGCAGTTCTTC.

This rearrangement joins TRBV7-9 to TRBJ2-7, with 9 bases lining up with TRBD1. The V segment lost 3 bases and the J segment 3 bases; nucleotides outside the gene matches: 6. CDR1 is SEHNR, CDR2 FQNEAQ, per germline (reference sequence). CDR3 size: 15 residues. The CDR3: CASSFPTGGDYEQYF. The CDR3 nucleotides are TGTGCCAGCAGCTTTCCGACAGGGGGTGACTACGAGCAGTACTTC.

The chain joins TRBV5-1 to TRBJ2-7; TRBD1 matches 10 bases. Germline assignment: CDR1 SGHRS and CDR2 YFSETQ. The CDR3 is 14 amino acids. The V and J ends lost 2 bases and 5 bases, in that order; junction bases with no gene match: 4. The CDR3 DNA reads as TGCGCCAGCAGCTTAGGGACAGGGGATCACGAGCAGTACTTC. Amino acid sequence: CASSLGTGDHEQYF.

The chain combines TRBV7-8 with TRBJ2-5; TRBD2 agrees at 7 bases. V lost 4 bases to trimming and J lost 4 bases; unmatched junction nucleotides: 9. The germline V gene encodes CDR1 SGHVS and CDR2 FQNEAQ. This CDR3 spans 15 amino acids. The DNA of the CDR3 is TGTGCCAGCAGCTCCGGACTAGGCAAGGGAGAGACCCAGTACTTC. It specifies CASSSGLGKGETQYF.

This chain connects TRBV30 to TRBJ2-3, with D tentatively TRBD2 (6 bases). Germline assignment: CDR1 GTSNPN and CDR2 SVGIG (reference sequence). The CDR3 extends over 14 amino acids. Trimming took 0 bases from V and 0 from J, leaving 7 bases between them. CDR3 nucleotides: TGTGCCTGGAGTGTGGCGGGGAGCACAGATACGCAGTATTTT. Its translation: CAWSVAGSTDTQYF. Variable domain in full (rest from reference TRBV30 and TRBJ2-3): SQTIHQWPATLVQPVGSPLSLECTVEGTSNPNLYWYRQAAGRGLQLLFYSVGIGQISSEVPQNLSASRPQDRQFILSSKKLLLSDSGFYLCAWSVAGSTDTQYFGPGTRLTVL.

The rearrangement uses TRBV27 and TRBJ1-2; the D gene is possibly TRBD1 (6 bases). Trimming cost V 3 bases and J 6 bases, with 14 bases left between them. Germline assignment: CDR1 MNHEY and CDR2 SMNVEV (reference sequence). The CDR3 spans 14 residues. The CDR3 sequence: CASSFFARGDGYTF. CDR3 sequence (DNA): TGTGCCAGCAGTTTTTTCGCCAGGGGCGATGGCTACACCTTC.

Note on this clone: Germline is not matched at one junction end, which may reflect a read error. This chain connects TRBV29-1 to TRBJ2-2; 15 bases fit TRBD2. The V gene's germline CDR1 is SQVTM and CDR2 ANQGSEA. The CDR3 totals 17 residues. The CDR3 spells CGVEGLAGGPYVGELFF. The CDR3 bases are TGCGGCGTTGAAGGACTAGCGGGAGGGCCTTACGTCGGGGAGCTGTTTTTT.

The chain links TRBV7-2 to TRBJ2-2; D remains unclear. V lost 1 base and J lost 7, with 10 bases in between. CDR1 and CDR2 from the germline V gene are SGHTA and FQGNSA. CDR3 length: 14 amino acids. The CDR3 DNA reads TGTGCCAGCAGCTTAGGAGCGATTCACGGGGAGCTGTTTTTT. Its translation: CASSLGAIHGELFF.

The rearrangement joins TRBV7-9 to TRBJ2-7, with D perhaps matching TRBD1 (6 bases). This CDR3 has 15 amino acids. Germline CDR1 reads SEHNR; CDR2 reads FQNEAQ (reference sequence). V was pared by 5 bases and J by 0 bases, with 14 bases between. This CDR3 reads CASSLGQMSSYEQYF. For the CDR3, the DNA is TGTGCCAGCAGCCTCGGACAGATGAGCTCCTACGAGCAGTACTTC.

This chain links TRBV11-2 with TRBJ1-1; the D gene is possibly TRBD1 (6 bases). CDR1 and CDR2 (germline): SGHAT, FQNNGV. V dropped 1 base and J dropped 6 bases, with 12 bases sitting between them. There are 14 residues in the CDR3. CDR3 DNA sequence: TGTGCCAGCAGCTTAGGAACAGGGCCAGCTGAAGCTTTCTTT. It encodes CASSLGTGPAEAFF.

CDR3 nucleotide sequence: TGTGCCAGCAGCTCCCGACAGCAGCTAGCGGGAAGGGGACCCTACAATGAGCAGTTCTTC. Amino acids: CASSSRQQLAGRGPYNEQFF. V gene TRBV27 combines with J gene TRBJ2-1; 9 bases agree with TRBD2. Germline loops: CDR1 MNHEY, CDR2 SMNVEV (reference sequence). Trimming cost V 6 bases and J 2 bases; bases outside gene matches: 20. CDR3 size: 20 residues.

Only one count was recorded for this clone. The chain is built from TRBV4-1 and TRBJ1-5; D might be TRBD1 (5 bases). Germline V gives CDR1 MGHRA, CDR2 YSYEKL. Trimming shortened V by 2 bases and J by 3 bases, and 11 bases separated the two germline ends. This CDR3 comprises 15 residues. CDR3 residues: CASSQTPGSNQPQHF. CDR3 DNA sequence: TGCGCCAGCAGCCAAACGCCAGGGTCCAATCAGCCCCAGCATTTT.

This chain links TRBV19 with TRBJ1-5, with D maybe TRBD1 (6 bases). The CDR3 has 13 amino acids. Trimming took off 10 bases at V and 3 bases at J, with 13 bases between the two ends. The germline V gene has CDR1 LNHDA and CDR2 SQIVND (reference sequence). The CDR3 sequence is CATHTGTNQPQHF. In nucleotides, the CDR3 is TGTGCCACACACACAGGGACCAATCAGCCCCAGCATTTT.

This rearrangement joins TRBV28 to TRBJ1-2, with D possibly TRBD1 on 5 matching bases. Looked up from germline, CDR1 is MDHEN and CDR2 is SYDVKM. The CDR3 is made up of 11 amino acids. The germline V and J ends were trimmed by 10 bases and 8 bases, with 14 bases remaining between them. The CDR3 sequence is CAIARGLGYTF. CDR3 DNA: TGTGCCATCGCCCGGGGGTTGGGCTACACCTTC.

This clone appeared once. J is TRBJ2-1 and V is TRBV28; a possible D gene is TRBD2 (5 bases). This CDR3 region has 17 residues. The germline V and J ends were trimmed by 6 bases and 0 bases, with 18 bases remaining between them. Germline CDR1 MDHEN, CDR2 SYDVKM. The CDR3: CASSLIPGKSSYNEQFF. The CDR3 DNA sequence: TGTGCCAGCAGCCTTATCCCGGGAAAGAGCTCCTACAATGAGCAGTTCTTC.

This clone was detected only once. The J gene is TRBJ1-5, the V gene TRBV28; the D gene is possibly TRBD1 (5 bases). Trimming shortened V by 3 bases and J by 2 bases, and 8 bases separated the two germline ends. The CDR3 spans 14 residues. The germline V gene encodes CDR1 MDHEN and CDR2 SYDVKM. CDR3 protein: CASSLAGRNQPQHF. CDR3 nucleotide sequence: TGTGCCAGCAGTTTGGCGGGGCGCAATCAGCCCCAGCATTTT.

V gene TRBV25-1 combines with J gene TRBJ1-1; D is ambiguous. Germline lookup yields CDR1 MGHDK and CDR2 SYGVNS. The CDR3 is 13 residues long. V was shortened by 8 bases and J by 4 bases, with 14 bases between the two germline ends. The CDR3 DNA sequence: TGTGCCAGCTCAGAGGGTATCGGCACTGAAGCTTTCTTT. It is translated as CASSEGIGTEAFF.

The chain's CDR3 is CASSPLAEPSGNTIYF. The CDR3 coding sequence is TGTGCCAGCTCACCATTGGCGGAGCCTTCCGGAAACACCATATATTTT. V is TRBV18 and J is TRBJ1-3; D ambiguous. Germline V gene lookup returns CDR1 KGHSH and CDR2 LQKENI. The length of the CDR3 is 16 residues. The V gene lost 2 bases and the J gene lost 4 bases, with 15 bases spanning the gap.

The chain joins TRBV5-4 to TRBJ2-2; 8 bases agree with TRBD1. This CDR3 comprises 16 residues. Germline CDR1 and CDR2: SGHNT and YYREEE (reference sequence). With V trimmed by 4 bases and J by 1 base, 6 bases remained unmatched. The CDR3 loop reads CASSTNRGRNTGELFF. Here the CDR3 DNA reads TGTGCCAGCAGCACCAACAGGGGGAGGAACACCGGGGAGCTGTTTTTT.